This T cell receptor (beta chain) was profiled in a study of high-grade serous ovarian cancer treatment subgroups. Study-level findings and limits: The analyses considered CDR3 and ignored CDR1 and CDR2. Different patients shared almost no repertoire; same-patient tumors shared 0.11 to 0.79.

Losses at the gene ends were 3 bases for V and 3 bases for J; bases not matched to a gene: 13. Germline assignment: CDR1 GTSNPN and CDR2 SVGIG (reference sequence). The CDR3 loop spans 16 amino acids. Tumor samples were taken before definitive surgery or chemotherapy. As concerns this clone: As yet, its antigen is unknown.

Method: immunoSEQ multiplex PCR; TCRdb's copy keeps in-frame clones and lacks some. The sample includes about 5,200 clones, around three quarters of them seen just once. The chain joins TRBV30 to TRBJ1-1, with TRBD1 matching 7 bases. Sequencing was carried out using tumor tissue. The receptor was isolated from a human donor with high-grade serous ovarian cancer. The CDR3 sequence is CAWSVGPITGDTEAFF. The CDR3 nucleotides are TGTGCCTGGAGCGTCGGCCCCATAACAGGGGACACTGAAGCTTTCTTT.